This T cell receptor (beta chain) was obtained from a study of identical twins. Germline CDR1 SGDLS, CDR2 YYNGEE. Unmatched junction bases numbered 5, after V lost 3 bases and J lost 2 bases. This CDR3 contains 17 residues. TCRdb independently ran MiXCR on the 5' RACE reads; one entry per CDR3 protein. Among 310,000 or so distinct CDR3 sequences, roughly 8.6% were seen once, and the ten largest hold 6% to 8.5%. There are many counts of this clonotype. The same data also went into a second study, on yellow fever vaccine responses in identical twins. Per that paper: Among the twins, the vaccine T cell response reportedly seemed partly convergent and partly personalized.

The chain uses TRBV9 and TRBJ2-1; 13 bases align to TRBD2. The sequence was collected from a woman between 18 and 30 years old in good health. The sample taken for sequencing was CD8+ T cells sorted from blood. CDR3 sequence reads: CASSARTSGSAYNEQFF. The CDR3 DNA is TGTGCCAGCAGCGCCAGGACTAGCGGGAGCGCCTACAATGAGCAGTTCTTC.